These 28 T cell receptor beta chains share one sample of origin, sequenced in a study of beta chain features in type 1 diabetes. Broader study findings: Type 1 diabetes patients had moderately but significantly shorter TCRB CDR3s in all four CD4+ subsets.

The antigens for these receptors are not known. Expressed TCRB transcripts were sequenced because the entire RNA isolate underwent reverse transcription. Sequencing was performed with immunoSEQ multiplex PCR; in TCRdb, only in-frame clones are kept and a portion is missing. The table has about 15,000 clones, about three quarters seen once. The sequenced sample consisted of Tregs from blood. These receptors originate from a young man with type 1 diabetes.

This clone has more than one count but fewer than ten. The CDR3 reads CASSSASGAYEQYF. CDR3 coding DNA: TGCGCCAGCAGCTCGGCTAGCGGGGCCTACGAGCAGTACTTC. V gene TRBV5-1 combines with J gene TRBJ2-7; 9 nucleotides agree with TRBD2. This CDR3 region has 14 residues. The germline gives CDR1 SGHRS, CDR2 YFSETQ. J gave up 2 bases and V 3 bases, and 3 bases lay outside the gene matches.

V and J are TRBV7-9 and TRBJ1-2; 8 nucleotides align to TRBD1. The germline V gene encodes CDR1 SEHNR and CDR2 FQNEAQ (reference sequence). The CDR3 is 13 amino acids. With 2 bases clipped from V and 6 bases from J, the junction kept 2 bases outside the gene matches. In DNA, the CDR3 is TGTGCCAGCAGCTTACAGGGGGCGGATGGCTACACCTTC. It codes for CASSLQGADGYTF.

The chain recombines TRBV30 with TRBJ2-3; D may be TRBD1 (7 bases). V was pared by 5 bases and J by 6 bases, with 15 bases between. Germline V gene data show CDR1 as GTSNPN and CDR2 as SVGIG (reference sequence). CDR3 length: 13 amino acids. In DNA, the CDR3 is TGTGCCTGGTGCAGGGGGGAGTGGGATACGCAGTATTTT. Residues: CAWCRGEWDTQYF. The whole variable domain, remainder taken from reference TRBV30 and TRBJ2-3, is SQTIHQWPATLVQPVGSPLSLECTVEGTSNPNLYWYRQAAGRGLQLLFYSVGIGQISSEVPQNLSASRPQDRQFILSSKKLLLSDSGFYLCAWCRGEWDTQYFGPGTRLTVL.

This clone has just a few counts. The rearrangement joins TRBV7-2 to TRBJ2-7, with TRBD2 matching over 15 bases. CDR3 size: 15 residues. Per the germline V gene, CDR1 is SGHTA and CDR2 is FQGNSA. Trimming cost V 3 bases and J 4 bases; bases outside gene matches: 1. CDR3 residues: CASSFGTSGRYEQYF. The CDR3 nucleotides read TGTGCCAGCAGCTTTGGGACTAGCGGGAGGTACGAGCAGTACTTC.

This chain links TRBV6-5 with TRBJ1-1; D uncertain. From germline, CDR1 is MNHEY and CDR2 SVGAGI. V was cut by 5 bases and J by 3 bases, with 7 bases left in between. The CDR3 spans 12 residues. This chain's CDR3 is CASSEVDTEAFF. CDR3 coding DNA: TGTGCCAGCAGTGAAGTAGACACTGAAGCTTTCTTT.

The chain has TRBV6-1 and TRBJ2-6; D unresolved. Per germline, CDR1 MNHNS and CDR2 SASEGT. The V gene lost 4 bases and the J gene lost 4 bases, with 11 bases spanning the gap. The CDR3 has 15 amino acids. The CDR3 DNA is TGTGCCAGCAGTGCTCTAGGTGGAGGGGCCAACGTCCTGACTTTC. Amino acids: CASSALGGGANVLTF.

This sequence joins TRBV18 and TRBJ2-7, with 9 bases that match TRBD2. The CDR3 length is 13 residues. With 9 bases clipped from V and 2 bases from J, the junction kept 5 bases outside the gene matches. Germline CDR1 reads KGHSH; CDR2 reads LQKENI. The DNA for the CDR3 is TGTGCCAGTTCTAGCGGGGAGCCCTACGAGCAGTACTTC. Its protein product is CASSSGEPYEQYF.

The genes are TRBV10-3 and TRBJ2-5; TRBD2 aligns across 8 bases. The CDR3 sequence is 11 residues long. Germline V gene data show CDR1 as ENHRY and CDR2 as SYGVKD. With 2 bases clipped from V and 13 bases from J, the junction kept 3 bases outside the gene matches. CDR3 DNA: TGTGCCATCAGTGAGGGAGCGGGAGCGTACTTC. Its translation is CAISEGAGAYF.

The gene calls are TRBV7-9 and TRBJ1-2, with 8 positions matching TRBD1. Germline V CDR1 and CDR2: SEHNR, FQNEAQ (reference sequence). The CDR3 has 15 amino acids. The V segment lost 3 bases and the J segment 6 bases; nucleotides outside the gene matches: 9. In DNA form, the CDR3 reads TGTGCCAGCAGCTTGCGGAGGACAGGGAAGGATGGCTACACCTTC. This encodes CASSLRRTGKDGYTF.

This chain connects TRBV6-6 to TRBJ2-5; 7 nucleotides match TRBD2. The end of the DNA aligns better with TRBJ2-7, so the J call may be wrong. The CDR3 totals 14 residues. Looked up from germline, CDR1 is MNHNY and CDR2 is SVGAGI (reference sequence). In DNA form, the CDR3 reads TGTGCCAGCAGCCCGGGACCGGGGGGCTACGAGCAGTACTTC. Amino acid sequence: CASSPGPGGYEQYF.

A few counts support this clone. The CDR3, as DNA: TGTGCCAGCAGCTTACCGCAGGGGGGCACTGAAGCTTTCTTT. Translated, it gives CASSLPQGGTEAFF. V and J are TRBV7-9 and TRBJ1-1; 7 bases align to TRBD1. The junction had 4 bases not matched to a gene; V was cut back by 2 bases and J by 4 bases. CDR1 is SEHNR and CDR2 is FQNEAQ in the germline V gene (reference sequence). This CDR3 has 14 residues.

The V gene is TRBV2, the J gene TRBJ2-3, with D hard to call. Between the trimmed V and J ends, which lost 3 bases and 4 bases, there was a span of 8 bases. The CDR3 runs to 13 residues. Germline assignment: CDR1 SNHLY and CDR2 FYNNEI. The CDR3 DNA sequence: TGTGCCAGCAGTGACGGAGCCGCAGATACGCAGTATTTT. Translated: CASSDGAADTQYF.

The rearrangement joins TRBV29-1 to TRBJ1-1; no firm D call. Germline lookup yields CDR1 SQVTM and CDR2 ANQGSEA. The CDR3 is 12 amino acids. With 7 bases removed from V and 4 bases from J, the gap between germline ends came to 13 bases. CDR3 amino acids: CSGQVRGTEAFF. As DNA, the CDR3 is TGCAGCGGCCAGGTACGGGGCACTGAAGCTTTCTTT.

The chain has TRBV6-5 and TRBJ2-7; possibly TRBD1 for D (5 bases). The CDR3 runs to 14 residues. CDR1 and CDR2 (germline): MNHEY, SVGAGI. V gave up 6 bases and J gave up 2 bases, with 14 bases separating them. The CDR3 bases are TGTGCCAGCAGGCCCTTTGACAGACCCTACGAGCAGTACTTC. It codes for CASRPFDRPYEQYF.

The V and J genes are TRBV5-1 and TRBJ2-1; D is perhaps TRBD2 (6 bases). V lost 0 bases and J lost 3, with 10 bases in between. The CDR3 totals 15 residues. The germline V gene encodes CDR1 SGHRS and CDR2 YFSETQ. The CDR3 is CASSLGGALYNEQFF. CDR3 coding DNA: TGCGCCAGCAGCTTGGGCGGGGCCCTCTACAATGAGCAGTTCTTC.

The gene calls are TRBV5-1 and TRBJ2-5, with D possibly TRBD2 on 5 matching bases. The CDR3 has 15 residues. Germline V CDR1 and CDR2: SGHRS, YFSETQ. V gave up 0 bases and J gave up 5 bases, with 14 bases separating them. CDR3 region: CASSLDGPRRETQYF. In DNA, the CDR3 is TGCGCCAGCAGCTTGGATGGGCCAAGGAGGGAGACCCAGTACTTC.

This clone was observed a few times. The chain carries TRBV10-3 and TRBJ2-2; 10 bases align to TRBD2. The CDR3 has 14 amino acids. Looked up from germline, CDR1 is ENHRY and CDR2 is SYGVKD. Unmatched junction bases numbered 1, after V lost 6 bases and J lost 3 bases. CDR3 nucleotide sequence: TGTGCCATCAGCGGACTAGCGGACACCGGGGAGCTGTTTTTT. Translated: CAISGLADTGELFF.

The rearrangement links TRBV6-1 to TRBJ2-2; 8 nucleotides line up with TRBD2. Trimming removed 7 bases from V and 4 bases from J; junction bases left unmatched: 8. CDR1 and CDR2 from the germline V gene are MNHNS and SASEGT. CDR3 size: 15 residues. The CDR3 nucleotides are TGTGCCAGCACCGGCGGGGGGCATGTCACCGGGGAGCTGTTTTTT. It encodes CASTGGGHVTGELFF.

There are a few counts of this clone. The chain carries TRBV6-5 and TRBJ1-4; D is unresolved. The CDR3 runs to 15 residues. Germline CDR1 reads MNHEY; CDR2 reads SVGAGI. V lost 5 bases, J lost 4 bases, and 14 bases lay in between. The CDR3 here is CASSPTHSGNEKLFF. The CDR3 nucleotides are TGTGCCAGCAGTCCTACACACTCGGGTAATGAAAAACTGTTTTTT.

Only a few counts were recorded for this clone. The chain uses TRBV29-1 and TRBJ2-1; tentative D call: TRBD2 (6 bases). The CDR3 sequence is 14 residues long. The V gene lost 0 bases and the J gene lost 7 bases, with 13 bases spanning the gap. Germline V lookup: CDR1 SQVTM, CDR2 ANQGSEA. For the CDR3, the DNA is TGCAGCGTTGAAGAAGGAGGGTGGGGGAATGAGCAGTTCTTC. This sequence encodes CSVEEGGWGNEQFF.

The chain couples TRBV10-3 to TRBJ1-2; no definite D call. V was pared by 2 bases and J by 8 bases, with 12 bases between. There are 13 residues in the CDR3. The V gene's germline CDR1 is ENHRY and CDR2 SYGVKD. The CDR3 DNA reads as TGTGCCATCAGTGAGAACTTTCGTGTCGGCTACACCTTC. Protein product: CAISENFRVGYTF.

The chain carries TRBV29-1 and TRBJ1-1; D may be TRBD1 (6 bases). Germline V gives CDR1 SQVTM, CDR2 ANQGSEA. The CDR3 is 13 amino acids. V lost 4 bases and J lost 1, with 10 bases in between. CDR3 amino acids: CSVAIQGNTEAFF. CDR3 bases: TGCAGCGTTGCGATACAGGGGAACACTGAAGCTTTCTTT.

The genes are TRBV11-3 and TRBJ2-7; 9 nucleotides match TRBD1. Germline-derived CDR1 and CDR2 are SGHNT and YENEEA. CDR3 length equals 14 residues. The J segment lost 2 bases and the V segment lost 5 bases, leaving 4 bases of the junction unmatched. The CDR3, as DNA: TGTGCCAGCAGCAAGGGACAGGGCCCCTACGAGCAGTACTTC. It specifies CASSKGQGPYEQYF.

The CDR3 nucleotides read TGTGCCAGCAGCGTAGGGGCGGGAGATACGCAGTATTTT. It encodes CASSVGAGDTQYF. The rearrangement links TRBV9 to TRBJ2-3; tentative D call: TRBD2 (5 bases). Germline-derived CDR1 and CDR2 are SGDLS and YYNGEE. This CDR3 comprises 13 residues. The V gene lost 0 bases and the J gene lost 5 bases, with 7 bases spanning the gap.

About this clone: Its ends do not fully match the called genes, so a read error is possible. V usage is TRBV15 and J usage is TRBJ1-1, with a tentative D call TRBD1 (6 bases). This CDR3 is built from 15 residues. Looked up from germline, CDR1 is LNHNV and CDR2 is YYDKDF (reference sequence). The CDR3 protein is CATSREWTVNTETFF. The CDR3 DNA follows: TGTGCCACCAGCAGAGAGTGGACAGTCAACACTGAAACTTTCTTT.

This clone has a handful of counts. The chain links TRBV5-1 to TRBJ1-1; 7 positions agree with TRBD1. In germline, CDR1 is SGHRS, CDR2 YFSETQ. The CDR3 has 12 amino acids. The V gene end was trimmed by 4 bases and the J gene end by 5 bases; junction bases not matched to a gene: 2. The CDR3 nucleotides read TGCGCCAGCAGCCTGACAGGGACTGAAGCTTTCTTT. The encoded protein is CASSLTGTEAFF.

The J gene is TRBJ2-2, the V gene TRBV5-8, with D perhaps TRBD2 (5 bases). The V end lost 2 bases, the J end lost 2 bases, and 10 bases lay between the germline ends. The germline CDR1 and CDR2 sequences are SGHTS and YDEGEE. The CDR3 consists of 15 residues. The CDR3 region has the DNA TGTGCCAGCAGCTTCATGCGGGTCAACACCGGGGAGCTGTTTTTT. Translating gives CASSFMRVNTGELFF.

This sequence joins TRBV10-3 and TRBJ2-7; D ambiguous. V gave up 2 bases and J gave up 5 bases, with 7 bases separating them. This CDR3 is 12 amino acids long. CDR1 is ENHRY, CDR2 SYGVKD, per germline. The CDR3 DNA reads TGTGCCATCAGTGAGAATGGAGACGAGCAGTACTTC. Encoded protein: CAISENGDEQYF.